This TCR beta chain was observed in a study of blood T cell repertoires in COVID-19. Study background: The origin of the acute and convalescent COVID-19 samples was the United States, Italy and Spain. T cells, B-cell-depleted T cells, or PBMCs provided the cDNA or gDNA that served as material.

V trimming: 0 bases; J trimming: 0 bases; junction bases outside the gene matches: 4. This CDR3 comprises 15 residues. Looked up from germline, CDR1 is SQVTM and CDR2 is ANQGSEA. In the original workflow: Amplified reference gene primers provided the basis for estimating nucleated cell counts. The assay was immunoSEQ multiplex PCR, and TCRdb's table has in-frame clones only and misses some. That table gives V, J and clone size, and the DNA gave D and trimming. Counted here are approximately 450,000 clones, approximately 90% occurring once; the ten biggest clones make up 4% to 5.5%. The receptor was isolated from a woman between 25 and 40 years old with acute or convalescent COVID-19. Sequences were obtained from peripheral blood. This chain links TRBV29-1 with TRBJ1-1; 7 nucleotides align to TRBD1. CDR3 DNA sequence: TGCAGCGTTGAAGACTGGACAGGACTGAACACTGAAGCTTTCTTT. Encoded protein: CSVEDWTGLNTEAFF.